This T cell receptor beta chain was obtained from a study of T cells in Graves' hyperthyroidism and ophthalmopathy. Germline-derived CDR1 and CDR2 are MDHEN and SYDVKM. This CDR3 has 13 amino acids. V lost 8 bases, J lost 6 bases, and 7 bases stayed unmatched. From RNA transcripts, TCR beta CDR3 regions were amplified. HTBI primers were used for first-round RT-PCR of the TCR CDR3. TCRdb independently ran MiXCR on the multiplex PCR reads; one entry per CDR3 protein. The sample lists about 640,000 distinct CDR3 sequences, roughly 20% occurring once. This clonotype was detected ten times or more. The sequenced sample consisted of blood. The chain couples TRBV28 to TRBJ2-5; 9 bases agree with TRBD2. This clonotype originated in a man between 25 and 39 years old with Graves' ophthalmopathy. The CDR3 loop is CASGLASVKTQYF. The CDR3 region has the DNA TGTGCCAGCGGACTAGCGTCAGTGAAGACCCAGTACTTC.